The T cell receptor (beta chain) described here comes from a study of blood T cell repertoires in COVID-19. Study details: Spain, Italy and the United States supplied samples that represented acute and convalescent COVID-19.

Self-reported history from a screening survey and questionnaire set each donor's cohort. In this sample, this clone turned up a few times. Sequencing was performed with immunoSEQ multiplex PCR; in TCRdb, only in-frame clones are kept and a portion is missing. The repertoire holds approximately 280,000 clones, with 90% as singletons. Material for sequencing was PBMCs or T cells enriched from blood (not recorded which). The clonotype originates from a woman under 30 with acute COVID-19.

CDR3 sequence: CASSLDWDRDEKLFF. Written as DNA, the CDR3 is TGTGCCAGCAGCTTAGATTGGGACAGGGATGAAAAACTGTTTTTT. The V gene is TRBV7-9, the J gene TRBJ1-4, with 9 bases that match TRBD1. Trimming at V came to 1 base and at J to 6 bases, leaving 3 bases not matched to a gene. The CDR3 totals 15 residues. Per germline, CDR1 SEHNR and CDR2 FQNEAQ (reference sequence).